The clone carrying this T cell receptor (beta chain) was counted ten times or more. Its antigen is not identified. Germline is not matched at one junction end, which may reflect a read error. The data originate from a study of T cell repertoires and leukemia-associated antigens. Study-level background: Effective reads per sample ranged from roughly 3.3 to 5.5 million. Study-level results: No significant group difference appeared in Vbeta, Jbeta or VDJ counts.

MiXCR, applied by TCRdb to the 5' RACE reads, yields one record per CDR3 protein. The data contain over 8,500 distinct CDR3 sequences, 43% of them singletons. The clonotype originates from a female donor in good health. The sample taken for sequencing was CD3+ T cells sorted from blood and cultured.

The CDR3 nucleotides read TGTGCCAGCAGTCGGGCTAGCGACCTAAGCACAGGTACGCAGTATTTT. Its translation: CASSRASDLSTGTQYF. The chain carries TRBV12-3 or TRBV12-4 and TRBJ2-3; possible D gene TRBD2, 6 bases. CDR3 length equals 16 residues.